A selection of T cell receptor beta chains follows, all from one sample in a study of OX40 agonist ivuxolimab in advanced cancers. The protocol was immunoSEQ multiplex PCR, while the TCRdb copy is restricted to in-frame clones and leaves out a portion. The sample holds around 70,000 clones, roughly four fifths seen once. The sample was CD4+ or CD8+ T cells sorted from blood, taken in a trial of the OX40 agonist ivuxolimab. These receptors came from an adult with an advanced solid tumor such as melanoma, head and neck, liver or kidney cancer. Each CDR3 is given with its conserved first and last residue. A D gene is named only where the DNA matches it firmly. Rows may omit the clone size; those that give it use once, few, many or a size class.

d_call,clone_size,v_call,j_call,cdr3_aa,cdr3_nt
TRBD1,NA,TRBV6-1,TRBJ2-7,CASSEAGQRTGDGNEQYF,TGTGCCAGCAGTGAAGCGGGACAACGGACAGGGGATGGGAACGAGCAGTACTTC
NA,NA,TRBV6-6,TRBJ2-7,CASISGAMQYF,TGTGCCAGCATTTCAGGGGCGATGCAGTACTTC
TRBD2,NA,TRBV19,TRBJ2-3,CASSRALAGVSGGDTQYF,TGTGCCAGTAGTAGAGCACTAGCGGGAGTGAGCGGGGGAGATACGCAGTATTTT
NA,NA,TRBV7-9,TRBJ1-5,CASSSLNQPQHF,TGTGCCAGCAGCTCCCTAAATCAGCCCCAGCATTTT
NA,NA,TRBV5-1,TRBJ2-6,CASSPAALQTGSGANVLTF,TGCGCCAGCAGCCCTGCCGCACTTCAAACAGGGTCCGGGGCCAACGTCCTGACTTTC
TRBD1,NA,TRBV27,TRBJ1-2,CASSFNPDRVKGGYGYTF,TGTGCCAGCAGTTTTAACCCGGACAGGGTTAAAGGGGGGTATGGCTACACCTTC
NA,NA,TRBV7-6,TRBJ1-1,CASSLQLDTEAFF,TGTGCCAGCAGCTTACAGTTGGACACTGAAGCTTTCTTT
NA,once,TRBV11-1,TRBJ2-2,CASSPGLWERNTGELFF,TGTGCCAGCAGCCCCGGTTTATGGGAGCGGAACACCGGGGAGCTGTTTTTT
TRBD2,NA,TRBV19,TRBJ2-1,CASSISAGGWSSYNEQFF,TGTGCCAGTAGTATCTCAGCGGGGGGCTGGAGCTCCTACAATGAGCAGTTCTTC
TRBD1,NA,TRBV28,TRBJ1-3,CASQNRGSGNTIYF,TGTGCCAGTCAAAACAGGGGTAGCGGAAACACCATATATTTT
NA,many,TRBV2,TRBJ2-2,CASSYIGELFF,TGTGCCAGCAGCTACATCGGGGAGCTGTTTTTT
TRBD1,NA,TRBV14,TRBJ2-5,CASSRGQVGETQYF,TGTGCCAGCAGCCGGGGACAGGTTGGAGAGACCCAGTACTTC
NA,few,TRBV2,TRBJ1-1,CASRNTWDGEAFF,TGTGCCAGCAGGAATACCTGGGACGGTGAAGCTTTCTTT
NA,few,TRBV5-4,TRBJ2-3,CASSLEWTARRGTDTQYF,TGTGCCAGCAGCTTGGAATGGACAGCCAGAAGAGGCACAGATACGCAGTATTTT
NA,NA,TRBV5-4,TRBJ2-3,CASSLGGGPGDTQYF,TGTGCCAGCAGCTTGGGAGGAGGGCCCGGAGATACGCAGTATTTT
NA,NA,TRBV7-2,TRBJ2-7,CASSPQAVSYEQYF,TGTGCCAGCAGCCCCCAGGCGGTGTCCTACGAGCAGTACTTC
NA,few,TRBV30,TRBJ1-3,CAWSGQDQENTIYF,TGTGCCTGGAGTGGACAGGATCAGGAAAACACCATATATTTT
NA,NA,TRBV6-5,TRBJ2-2,CASSFPPNPTGELFF,TGTGCCAGCAGTTTCCCCCCCAACCCCACCGGGGAGCTGTTTTTT
NA,NA,TRBV29-1,TRBJ2-3,CSVGPDSTDTQYF,TGCAGCGTTGGTCCCGATAGCACAGATACGCAGTATTTT
NA,NA,TRBV7-2,TRBJ2-1,CASSQNFLRGDEQFF,TGTGCCAGCAGCCAAAACTTCCTTAGGGGGGATGAGCAGTTCTTC
TRBD1,NA,TRBV6-5,TRBJ1-2,CASRTPGTGTGGYTF,TGTGCCAGCAGGACCCCCGGGACAGGGACGGGCGGCTACACCTTC
NA,NA,TRBV27,TRBJ1-5,CASSSKRPAGEPQHF,TGTGCCAGCAGTTCAAAGCGACCGGCAGGCGAGCCCCAGCATTTT
NA,few,TRBV5-1,TRBJ1-2,CASSLGEQGYGYTF,TGCGCCAGCAGCTTAGGTGAACAGGGCTATGGCTACACCTTC
NA,few,TRBV28,TRBJ1-2,CASSLAWTNNYGYTF,TGTGCCAGCAGTTTAGCATGGACAAATAACTATGGCTACACCTTC
TRBD1,NA,TRBV6-1,TRBJ2-1,CATRTGNLDEQFF,TGTGCCACCCGGACAGGGAACCTCGATGAGCAGTTCTTC
NA,few,TRBV7-2,TRBJ1-2,CASSSWGTDYGYTF,TGTGCCAGCAGCTCTTGGGGAACTGACTATGGCTACACCTTC
TRBD1,NA,TRBV6-5,TRBJ2-7,CASSYSGQGGYEQYF,TGTGCCAGCAGTTACTCAGGACAGGGGGGCTACGAGCAGTACTTC
NA,NA,TRBV6-5,TRBJ2-7,CASSLRAGASYEQYF,TGTGCCAGCAGCCTTAGGGCAGGGGCATCCTACGAGCAGTACTTC
TRBD1,NA,TRBV18,TRBJ1-1,CASSRDRGEAFF,TGTGCCAGCTCACGCGACAGGGGTGAAGCTTTCTTT
NA,NA,TRBV28,TRBJ1-3,CASSSGGAGNTIYF,TGTGCCAGCAGTTCAGGAGGGGCTGGAAACACCATATATTTT
TRBD1,NA,TRBV18,TRBJ1-6,CASSADRDHNSPLHF,TGTGCCAGCTCAGCGGACAGGGACCATAATTCACCCCTCCACTTT
NA,NA,TRBV19,TRBJ1-1,CASSRIVAGNTEAFF,TGTGCCAGTAGTAGGATTGTGGCAGGAAACACTGAAGCTTTCTTT
TRBD2,NA,TRBV6-1,TRBJ2-2,CASSEQASGKAGELFF,TGTGCCAGCAGTGAGCAGGCTAGCGGGAAGGCCGGGGAGCTGTTTTTT
TRBD2,NA,TRBV5-4,TRBJ2-5,CASSLGGPGLAQQETQYF,TGTGCCAGCAGCTTGGGGGGCCCGGGACTAGCGCAACAAGAGACCCAGTACTTC
TRBD2,NA,TRBV29-1,TRBJ2-1,CSVITSGYNEQFF,TGCAGCGTTATAACTAGCGGTTACAATGAGCAGTTCTTC
NA,NA,TRBV18,TRBJ1-1,CASSPSGNTEAFF,TGTGCCAGCTCACCCTCGGGGAACACTGAAGCTTTCTTT
NA,NA,TRBV7-9,TRBJ2-6,CASSLGTFPSGANVLTF,TGTGCCAGCAGCTTAGGGACTTTTCCATCTGGGGCCAACGTCCTGACTTTC
TRBD2,once,TRBV18,TRBJ2-3,CASSPQPGLAGGGATDTQYF,TGTGCCAGCTCACCTCAACCGGGACTAGCGGGAGGAGGGGCCACAGATACGCAGTATTTT
NA,few,TRBV7-8,TRBJ1-6,CASSFRRNSPLHF,TGTGCCAGCAGCTTCCGACGGAATTCACCCCTCCACTTT
NA,few,TRBV7-3,TRBJ2-3,CASSLTGITDTQYF,TGTGCCAGCAGCTTGACAGGAATCACAGATACGCAGTATTTT
NA,NA,TRBV2,TRBJ1-2,CASRVEGLGMGYTF,TGTGCCAGCAGGGTGGAGGGGCTCGGTATGGGCTACACCTTC
NA,few,TRBV19,TRBJ1-2,CASSMGGANYGYTF,TGTGCCAGTAGTATGGGAGGAGCTAACTATGGCTACACCTTC
NA,NA,TRBV6-5,TRBJ2-3,CASSPLTPRTDTQYF,TGTGCCAGCAGTCCCTTAACACCACGCACAGATACGCAGTATTTT
TRBD2,once,TRBV2,TRBJ2-1,CASSEALAGVFLFF,TGTGCCAGCAGTGAAGCGCTAGCGGGAGTGTTTCTGTTCTTC
TRBD1,NA,TRBV5-1,TRBJ1-2,CASSSLQGDYGYTF,TGCGCCAGCAGCTCACTACAGGGGGACTATGGCTACACCTTC
TRBD1,few,TRBV4-2,TRBJ1-6,CASSLGRQGDSPLHF,TGTGCCAGCAGCCTCGGACGACAGGGAGATTCACCCCTCCACTTT
TRBD1,NA,TRBV5-1,TRBJ2-7,CASSPGQGGEQYF,TGCGCCAGCAGCCCGGGACAGGGTGGAGAGCAGTACTTC
NA,NA,TRBV15,TRBJ2-3,CATSSWGAASTDTQYF,TGTGCCACCAGCAGCTGGGGTGCGGCATCCACAGATACGCAGTATTTT
NA,NA,TRBV2,TRBJ2-7,CASIKGSYEQYF,TGTGCCAGCATCAAGGGGTCCTACGAGCAGTACTTC
NA,many,TRBV5-6,TRBJ1-2,CASGGGPYGYTF,TGTGCCTCGGGTGGGGGGCCGTATGGCTACACCTTC
TRBD2,NA,TRBV29-1,TRBJ2-3,CSVPSGLAGLTDTQYF,TGCAGCGTCCCATCAGGACTAGCGGGCCTCACAGATACGCAGTATTTT
NA,NA,TRBV7-2,TRBJ1-5,CASSFFNQPQHF,TGTGCCAGCAGCTTTTTCAATCAGCCCCAGCATTTT
TRBD2,NA,TRBV4-1,TRBJ2-4,CASSQNPRASGGAKNIQYF,TGCGCCAGCAGCCAAAACCCTAGGGCTAGCGGGGGAGCCAAAAACATTCAGTACTTC
TRBD1,NA,TRBV10-3,TRBJ1-5,CAISEMGQRNQPQHF,TGTGCCATCAGTGAGATGGGACAGAGGAATCAGCCCCAGCATTTT
NA,NA,TRBV4-1,TRBJ1-5,CASSLERDQPQHF,TGCGCCAGCAGCCTCGAAAGGGATCAGCCCCAGCATTTT